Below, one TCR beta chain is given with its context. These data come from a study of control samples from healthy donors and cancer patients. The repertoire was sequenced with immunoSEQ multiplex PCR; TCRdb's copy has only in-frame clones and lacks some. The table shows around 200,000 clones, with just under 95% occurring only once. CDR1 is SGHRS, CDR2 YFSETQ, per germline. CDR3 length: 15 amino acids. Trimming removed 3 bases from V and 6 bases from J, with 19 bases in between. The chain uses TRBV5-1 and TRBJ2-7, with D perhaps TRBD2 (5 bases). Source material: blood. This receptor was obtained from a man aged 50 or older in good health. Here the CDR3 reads CASSSGPGEGPEQYV. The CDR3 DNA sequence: TGCGCCAGCAGCTCCGGACCCGGCGAGGGCCCCGAGCAGTACGTC.